The 6 T cell receptor beta chains given below trace back to one sample, sequenced in a study of response to subunit inactivated influenza vaccine. TCRdb re-called the RT-PCR reads with MiXCR, one entry per CDR3 protein. The sample contains hundreds of thousands of distinct CDR3 sequences, over 11% of which appear only once. This sample comprised PBMCs from blood, obtained less than 15 days before vaccination. Every receptor here comes from a man aged 45-65 years who received an inactivated influenza vaccine.

This clonotype was counted many times. The chain is built from TRBV5-1 and TRBJ2-6; 7 nucleotides match TRBD1. From germline, CDR1 is SGHRS and CDR2 YFSETQ. V shed 1 base, J shed 2 bases, and the junction held 3 bases outside the gene matches. The length of the CDR3 is 16 residues. CDR3 in amino acids: CASSLPTGAGANVLTF. The CDR3, as DNA: TGCGCCAGCAGCTTGCCTACAGGGGCTGGGGCCAACGTCCTGACTTTC.

This clonotype was counted a few times. This rearrangement joins TRBV6-1 to TRBJ2-1; no clear D gene. The V and J ends lost 3 bases and 7 bases respectively, with 10 bases between them. The CDR3 is 13 amino acids. Germline CDR1 and CDR2: MNHNS and SASEGT. CDR3 nucleotide sequence: TGTGCCAGCAGTGAGGGTTGGTGGAATGAGCAGTTCTTC. Translation gives CASSEGWWNEQFF.

The CDR3 sequence: CASSLVGTEVEQYF. DNA of the CDR3: TGTGCCAGCAGCTTAGTTGGGACTGAGGTCGAGCAGTACTTC. This chain joins TRBV7-2 and TRBJ2-7, with D perhaps matching TRBD2 (6 bases). Germline values: CDR1 SGHTA, CDR2 FQGNSA. Trimming stripped 1 base from V and 6 bases from J, with 13 bases between. The CDR3 sequence is 14 residues long. Combining the CDR3 with reference TRBV7-2 and TRBJ2-7 gives the whole variable domain GAGVSQSPSNKVTEKGKDVELRCDPISGHTALYWYRQSLGQGLEFLIYFQGNSAPDKSGLPSDRFSAERTGGSVSTLTIQRTQQEDSAVYLCASSLVGTEVEQYFGPGTRLTVT.

There are a few counts of this clonotype. The chain combines TRBV20-1 with TRBJ1-1; D not resolved. CDR3 length: 12 amino acids. The ends were cut back, 5 bases at V and 0 bases at J, with 7 bases in the middle. Germline assignment: CDR1 DFQATT and CDR2 SNEGSKA (reference sequence). The DNA of the CDR3 is TGCAGTGCTTTCACGGTGAACACTGAAGCTTTCTTT. Translating it yields CSAFTVNTEAFF.

The sample holds a few counts of this clonotype. The J gene is TRBJ1-5, the V gene TRBV20-1; D remains ambiguous. Per germline, CDR1 DFQATT and CDR2 SNEGSKA (reference sequence). The CDR3 totals 13 residues. V lost 7 bases and J 3 bases, leaving 13 bases between the germline ends. The CDR3 DNA reads TGCAGTGTCAGGTCCAGTTTCAATCAGCCCCAGCATTTT. The encoded protein is CSVRSSFNQPQHF.

This clonotype has a handful of counts. This chain joins TRBV12-3 or TRBV12-4 and TRBJ1-3, with D perhaps TRBD1 (6 bases). This CDR3 is built from 17 residues. V shed 3 bases and J shed 0 bases, with 15 bases lying between them. CDR3 DNA: TGTGCCAGCAGTTTCGTAGGACAGCGGTTCTCTGGAAACACCATATATTTT. This translates into CASSFVGQRFSGNTIYF.